This T cell receptor beta chain was profiled in a study of breast tumors, draining lymph nodes, adjacent tissues. The study, taken as a whole, reports: Tumors had less TCR diversity than lymph nodes, more than nontumor tissue. Tumor T cell lymph node origin was a supported hypothesis, not proven. Luminal-like breast cancer showed significantly higher tumor–nontumor repertoire similarity than basal-like.

This clonotype came up many times. The antigen remains undetermined. TCRdb re-derived calls from the multiplex PCR reads in MiXCR, one entry per CDR3 protein. The repertoire holds fewer than 300,000 distinct CDR3 sequences, with roughly 30% as singletons. The lymph nodes were axillary draining lymph nodes from breast cancer patients. The germline V gene encodes CDR1 LGHNA and CDR2 YSLEER. Between the trimmed V and J ends, which lost 0 bases and 0 bases, there was a span of 6 bases. This CDR3 region has 15 residues. The J gene is TRBJ2-1, the V gene TRBV4-3; D ambiguous. The sample was axillary lymph node tissue. The TCR was taken from a female donor with breast cancer. Some clones in this sample may be carry-over from other donors' samples. The CDR3 nucleotides read TGCGCCAGCAGCCAAGAAACCAGCTCCTACAATGAGCAGTTCTTC. Translation: CASSQETSSYNEQFF.